This TCR beta chain is from a study of identical twins. General study findings and limits: Out-of-frame beta chain sequences displayed weaker excess sharing between twins. Abundant beta clonotypes from cord blood bore fewer insertions; memory repertoires lacked this pattern.

This clonotype was detected many times. Its antigen remains unidentified. The germline gives CDR1 SEHNR, CDR2 FQNEAQ (reference sequence). The V gene end was trimmed by 2 bases and the J gene end by 0 bases; junction bases not matched to a gene: 9. The CDR3 consists of 17 residues. cDNA carried unique molecular identifiers, and a universal primer site was added by template switching. MiXCR was run by TCRdb on the 5' RACE reads, yielding one entry per CDR3 protein. The sample holds under 300,000 distinct CDR3 sequences, approximately 8.3% seen once. These data are also associated with another study on yellow fever vaccine responses in identical twins.

This chain uses TRBV7-9 with TRBJ1-1; 7 positions agree with TRBD1. The clonotype was recovered from a woman aged 18-30 years in good health. Material: CD8+ T cells sorted from blood. Here the CDR3 DNA reads TGTGCCAGCAGCTTATTGGGACAGAATAGCCTGAACACTGAAGCTTTCTTT. This codes for CASSLLGQNSLNTEAFF.